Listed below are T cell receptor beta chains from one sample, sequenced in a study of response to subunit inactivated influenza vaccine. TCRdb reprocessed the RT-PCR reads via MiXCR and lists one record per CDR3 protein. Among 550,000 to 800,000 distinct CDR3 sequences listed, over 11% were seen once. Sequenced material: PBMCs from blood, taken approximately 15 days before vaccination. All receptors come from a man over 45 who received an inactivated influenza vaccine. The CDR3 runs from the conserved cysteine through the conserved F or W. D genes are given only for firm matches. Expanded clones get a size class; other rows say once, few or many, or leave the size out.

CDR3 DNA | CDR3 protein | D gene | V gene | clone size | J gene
TGCGCCAGCAGCTTTGGGAGGGAGCCGCTAATGAACACTGAAGCTTTCTTT | CASSFGREPLMNTEAFF | - | TRBV5-1 | many | TRBJ1-1
TGTGCCAGCAGTCCATACCTCGACCTACGATCTAGCACAGATACGCAGTATTTT | CASSPYLDLRSSTDTQYF | - | TRBV27 | few | TRBJ2-3
TGCGCCAGCAGCTCGGACGAGGGGGCCTATGGCTACACCTTC | CASSSDEGAYGYTF | TRBD1 | TRBV5-1 | - | TRBJ1-2
TGTGCCAGCTCACAAGACCGGGACAGGGAAGGTGGCTACACCTTC | CASSQDRDREGGYTF | TRBD1 | TRBV18 | - | TRBJ1-2
TGTGCCAGCAGTTTCCCCCTTAAACAAGGAGAGGCAGATACGCAGTATTTT | CASSFPLKQGEADTQYF | - | TRBV28 | many | TRBJ2-3
TGTGCCACCAGCAGAGCTCCTCGGAGGGGCGGGGAGAGGGATGAGCAGTTCTTC | CATSRAPRRGGERDEQFF | - | TRBV15 | few | TRBJ2-1
TGCAGTGCATCGAGACCAAACAGGGGGTATGGCAATCAGCCCCAGCATTTT | CSASRPNRGYGNQPQHF | TRBD1 | TRBV20-1 | - | TRBJ1-5
TGTGCCAGCACCGGACTAGCGGGGGGATACTACGAGCAGTACTTC | CASTGLAGGYYEQYF | TRBD2 | TRBV11-2 | - | TRBJ2-7
TGCGCCAGCAGGGAGGACGGGGGGGCCAACGTCCTGACTTTC | CASREDGGANVLTF | - | TRBV10-2 | - | TRBJ2-6
TGTGCCAGCAGCTTAGGACAGGTAGTAGGTGAAGCTTTCTTT | CASSLGQVVGEAFF | - | TRBV7-9 | - | TRBJ1-1
TGCGCCAGCAGCTTGGTCGGGGCGGTCTCCTACAATGAGCAGTTCTTC | CASSLVGAVSYNEQFF | - | TRBV5-1 | - | TRBJ2-1
TGTGCCAGTAGTACCCCAGACAGACACTCTGGAAACACCATATATTTT | CASSTPDRHSGNTIYF | - | TRBV19 | few | TRBJ1-3
TGCAGCGCTCGTGGTAGGGGGCTTAGCAATCAGCCCCAGCATTTT | CSARGRGLSNQPQHF | TRBD1 | TRBV20-1 | - | TRBJ1-5
TGTGCCAGTAGGGGTTCCGGGGCCAACGTCCTGACTTTC | CASRGSGANVLTF | - | TRBV6-1 | many | TRBJ2-6
TGCGCCAGCACCGAAGCGGGAGGCTATTACGAGCAGTACTTC | CASTEAGGYYEQYF | TRBD2 | TRBV5-1 | - | TRBJ2-7
TGTGCCAGCAGACGGGACAGCCCGAACACCGGGGAGCTGTTTTTT | CASRRDSPNTGELFF | TRBD1 | TRBV2 | - | TRBJ2-2
TGCGCCAGCAGCTTGGATCCGTCGTTTGCCAAAAACATTCAGTACTTC | CASSLDPSFAKNIQYF | - | TRBV5-1 | few | TRBJ2-4
TGTGCCAGCAGTGAAGTCGGTCGGGGGGTGAGTCGGGAGCAGTACTTC | CASSEVGRGVSREQYF | TRBD2 | TRBV6-1 | few | TRBJ2-7
TGTGCCAGCAGTTTACAGGACCCTAACACCGGGGAGCTGTTTTTT | CASSLQDPNTGELFF | - | TRBV12-3/TRBV12-4 | many | TRBJ2-2
TGTGCCAGCAGCCCTTTACAGGTTACCGGGGAGCTGTTTTTT | CASSPLQVTGELFF | - | TRBV3-1 | - | TRBJ2-2
TGCAGCGGGAACAGGGCTTTGAACACTGAAGCTTTCTTT | CSGNRALNTEAFF | - | TRBV29-1 | few | TRBJ1-1
TGCAGCGTTGAATCTCCGGAAAGAGAAGCTTTCTTT | CSVESPEREAFF | - | TRBV29-1 | few | TRBJ1-1
TGTGCCAGCAGCTTAATTAATAACGATGAGCAGTTCTTC | CASSLINNDEQFF | - | TRBV7-3 | - | TRBJ2-1
TGTGCCATCAGCAGGACAGGGGGAATTGACGGCTACACCTTC | CAISRTGGIDGYTF | TRBD1 | TRBV10-3 | - | TRBJ1-2
TGTGCAGAAACCGGGACTAGCCAAGAGACCCAGTACTTC | CAETGTSQETQYF | TRBD2 | TRBV7-3 | few | TRBJ2-5
TGTGCCAGCAGCCAAGTTGCGGGCGATGAGCAGTTCTTC | CASSQVAGDEQFF | - | TRBV4-2 | - | TRBJ2-1
TGTGCCAGTAGTATCCAGGGGGGCATCACTGAAGCTTTCTTT | CASSIQGGITEAFF | TRBD1 | TRBV19 | few | TRBJ1-1
TGTGCCAGCAGCTTACCTAGCGGGAGCACGAACACCGGGGAGCTGTTTTTT | CASSLPSGSTNTGELFF | TRBD2 | TRBV7-8 | - | TRBJ2-2
TGCAGCGTTTTGGGGGGAGAGACCCAGTACTTC | CSVLGGETQYF | - | TRBV29-1 | - | TRBJ2-5
TGTGCCAGCAGCTTAGGAGGGAACATCGGAGAGACCCAGTACTTC | CASSLGGNIGETQYF | - | TRBV7-9 | many | TRBJ2-5
TGTGCCACAAGGGGACAGGGTTTTGAAGCTTTCTTT | CATRGQGFEAFF | TRBD1 | TRBV7-9 | many | TRBJ1-1
TGTGCCAGCAGCTTAGGCGGACAGGTAAACTACAATGAGCAGTTCTTC | CASSLGGQVNYNEQFF | TRBD1 | TRBV7-9 | - | TRBJ2-1
TGCGCCAGCAGCTTGGAGACCCCGGGACAGGGGTACTCACCCCTCCACTTT | CASSLETPGQGYSPLHF | TRBD1 | TRBV5-1 | - | TRBJ1-6
TGTGCCAGCAGCTCCCGACAGGGGGGACGACATAAGAACACCGGGGAGCTGTTTTTT | CASSSRQGGRHKNTGELFF | TRBD1 | TRBV11-2 | - | TRBJ2-2
TGTGCCAGCAGCTTAGCCCCCCTTCCTAGCGGCCGGAGGGTGGGGGAGCTGTTTTTT | CASSLAPLPSGRRVGELFF | TRBD2 | TRBV11-1 | - | TRBJ2-2
TGTGCCAGCAGTGAATTTCGAGGGCAGTACTTC | CASSEFRGQYF | - | TRBV2 | - | TRBJ2-7
TGTGCCAGCAGCGTAAGCACCAACTATGGCTACACCTTC | CASSVSTNYGYTF | - | TRBV9 | few | TRBJ1-2
TGTGCCATCAGTACAACAGGGGAGGGGACAGATACGCAGTATTTT | CAISTTGEGTDTQYF | - | TRBV10-3 | - | TRBJ2-3
TGTGCCAGCAGCCCCTGGAGCGGTGAGCAGTTCTTC | CASSPWSGEQFF | - | TRBV12-3/TRBV12-4 | many | TRBJ2-1
TGTGCCAGCAGCTATCGCAGGGGCTCGAATTCACCCCTCCACTTT | CASSYRRGSNSPLHF | - | TRBV7-2 | few | TRBJ1-6
TGCGCCAGCAGCTCCCGCGGGGGTTCAGCTATTGATACGCAGTATTTT | CASSSRGGSAIDTQYF | TRBD2 | TRBV5-1 | - | TRBJ2-3
TGTGCCACCAGCAGAATGGGGGGCGAAGGGACCATCCGGGAGACCCAGTACTTC | CATSRMGGEGTIRETQYF | - | TRBV15 | few | TRBJ2-5
TGTGCCAGCTCGACGGGCCGGTACGAGCAGTACTTC | CASSTGRYEQYF | - | TRBV6-5 | - | TRBJ2-7
TGTGCCAGCAGTCCCTTCGGACAGGGGAACACTGAAGCTTTCTTT | CASSPFGQGNTEAFF | TRBD1 | TRBV12-3/TRBV12-4 | few | TRBJ1-1
TGTGCCAGCAGCCGCGGGACAGGGGCCCATGAGCAGTTCTTC | CASSRGTGAHEQFF | TRBD1 | TRBV11-3 | few | TRBJ2-1